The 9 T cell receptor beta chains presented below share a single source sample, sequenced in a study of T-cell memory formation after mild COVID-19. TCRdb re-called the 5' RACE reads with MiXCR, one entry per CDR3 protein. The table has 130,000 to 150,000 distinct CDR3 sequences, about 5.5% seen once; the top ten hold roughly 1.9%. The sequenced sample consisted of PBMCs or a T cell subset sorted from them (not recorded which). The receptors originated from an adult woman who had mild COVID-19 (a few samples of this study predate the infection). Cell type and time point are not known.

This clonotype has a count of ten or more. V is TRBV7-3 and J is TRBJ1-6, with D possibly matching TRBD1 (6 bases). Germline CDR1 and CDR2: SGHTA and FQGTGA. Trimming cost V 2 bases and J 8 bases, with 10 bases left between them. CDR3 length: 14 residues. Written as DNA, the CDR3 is TGTGCCAGCAGCTTAGGGGGGCGCGATTCACCCCTCCACTTT. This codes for CASSLGGRDSPLHF.

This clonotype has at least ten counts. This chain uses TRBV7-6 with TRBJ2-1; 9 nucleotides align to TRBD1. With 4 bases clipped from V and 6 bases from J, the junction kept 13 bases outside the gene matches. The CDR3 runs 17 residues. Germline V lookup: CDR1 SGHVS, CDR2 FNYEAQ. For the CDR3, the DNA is TGTGCCAGCAGCTCCCGTCCGGGACAGGGAGGGAGCAATGAGCAGTTCTTC. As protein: CASSSRPGQGGSNEQFF.

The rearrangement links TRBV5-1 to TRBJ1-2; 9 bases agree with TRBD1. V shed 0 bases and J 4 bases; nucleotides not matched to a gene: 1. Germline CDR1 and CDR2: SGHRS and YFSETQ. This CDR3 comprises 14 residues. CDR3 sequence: CASSLEQGAYGYTF. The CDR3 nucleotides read TGCGCCAGCAGCTTGGAACAGGGGGCCTATGGCTACACCTTC.

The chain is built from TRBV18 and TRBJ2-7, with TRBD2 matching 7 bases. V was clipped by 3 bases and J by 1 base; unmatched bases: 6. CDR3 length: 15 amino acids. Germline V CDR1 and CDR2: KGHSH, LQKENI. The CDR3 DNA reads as TGTGCCAGCTCACCGAGGGGAGCGGGATCCTACGAGCAGTACTTC. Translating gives CASSPRGAGSYEQYF.

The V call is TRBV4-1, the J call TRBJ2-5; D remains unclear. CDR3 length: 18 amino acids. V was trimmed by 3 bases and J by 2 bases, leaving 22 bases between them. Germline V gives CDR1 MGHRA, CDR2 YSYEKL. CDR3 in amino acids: CASSQTLRAGLVQETQYF. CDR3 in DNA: TGCGCCAGCAGCCAGACGTTAAGGGCAGGTTTGGTTCAAGAGACCCAGTACTTC.

The CDR3 DNA reads as TGTGCCACCAGCAGAGATCCGACGTCTAGGAGCCACGAGCAGTACTTC. Encoded protein: CATSRDPTSRSHEQYF. The chain combines TRBV15 with TRBJ2-7; no reliable D call. This CDR3 comprises 16 residues. Germline V lookup: CDR1 LNHNV, CDR2 YYDKDF (reference sequence). V was pared by 0 bases and J by 5 bases, with 17 bases between.

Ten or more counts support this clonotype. The CDR3 nucleotides read TGCAGTGCTAGCTATAGCGGGGGTCTCGAGCAGTACTTC. Residues: CSASYSGGLEQYF. The gene calls are TRBV20-1 and TRBJ2-7; 9 nucleotides line up with TRBD2. This CDR3 comprises 13 residues. Germline lookup yields CDR1 DFQATT and CDR2 SNEGSKA (reference sequence). The V segment lost 3 bases and the J segment 6 bases; nucleotides outside the gene matches: 6.

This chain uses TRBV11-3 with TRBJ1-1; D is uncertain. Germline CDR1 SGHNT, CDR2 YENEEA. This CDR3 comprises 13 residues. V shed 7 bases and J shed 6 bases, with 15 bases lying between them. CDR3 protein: CASISWGTPEAFF. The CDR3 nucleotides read TGTGCCAGCATTTCATGGGGTACCCCTGAAGCTTTCTTT.

For the CDR3, the DNA is TGTGCCAGCTCCTCTGGACAGGGGGCATTCTCTGGGGCCAACGTCCTGACTTTC. Amino acids: CASSSGQGAFSGANVLTF. The rearrangement uses TRBV18 and TRBJ2-6; 11 nucleotides agree with TRBD1. This CDR3 has 18 amino acids. CDR1 and CDR2 from the germline V gene are KGHSH and LQKENI. The J segment lost 0 bases and the V segment lost 6 bases, leaving 7 bases of the junction unmatched.